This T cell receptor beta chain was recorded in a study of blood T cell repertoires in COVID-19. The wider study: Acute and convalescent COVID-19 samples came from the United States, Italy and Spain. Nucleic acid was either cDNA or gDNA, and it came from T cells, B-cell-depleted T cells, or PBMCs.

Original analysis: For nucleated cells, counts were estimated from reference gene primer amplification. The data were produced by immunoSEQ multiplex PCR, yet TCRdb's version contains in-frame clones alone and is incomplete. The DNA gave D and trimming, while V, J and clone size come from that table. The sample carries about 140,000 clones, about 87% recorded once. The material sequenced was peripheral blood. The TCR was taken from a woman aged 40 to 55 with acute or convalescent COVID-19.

The CDR3 DNA reads TGTGCCTGGACAGAGGGGAACACTGAAGCTTTCTTT. This sequence encodes CAWTEGNTEAFF. The chain combines TRBV30 with TRBJ1-1; D is uncertain. CDR3 length equals 12 residues. The V gene lost 4 bases and the J gene lost 1 base, with 7 bases spanning the gap. CDR1 is GTSNPN, CDR2 SVGIG, per germline (reference sequence).